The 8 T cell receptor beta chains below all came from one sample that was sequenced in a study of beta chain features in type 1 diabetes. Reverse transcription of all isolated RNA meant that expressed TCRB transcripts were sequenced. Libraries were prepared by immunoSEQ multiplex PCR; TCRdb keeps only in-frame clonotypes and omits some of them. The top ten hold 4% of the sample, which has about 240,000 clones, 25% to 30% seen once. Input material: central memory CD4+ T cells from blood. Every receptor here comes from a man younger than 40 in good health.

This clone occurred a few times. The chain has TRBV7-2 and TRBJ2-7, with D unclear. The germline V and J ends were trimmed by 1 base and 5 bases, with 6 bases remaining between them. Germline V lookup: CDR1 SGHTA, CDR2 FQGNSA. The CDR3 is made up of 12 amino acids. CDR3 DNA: TGTGCCAGCAGCTTAGATGTGGACGAGCAGTACTTC. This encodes CASSLDVDEQYF.

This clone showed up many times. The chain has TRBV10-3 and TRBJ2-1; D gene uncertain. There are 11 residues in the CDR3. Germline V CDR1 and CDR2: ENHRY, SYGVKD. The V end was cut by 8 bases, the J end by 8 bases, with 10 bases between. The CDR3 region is CAIGREDEQFF. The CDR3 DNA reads TGTGCCATCGGTAGGGAAGATGAGCAGTTCTTC.

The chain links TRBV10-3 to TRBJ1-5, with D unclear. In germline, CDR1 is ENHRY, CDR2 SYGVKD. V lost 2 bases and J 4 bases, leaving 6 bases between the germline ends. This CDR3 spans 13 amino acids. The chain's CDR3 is CAISEDGNQPQHF. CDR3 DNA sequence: TGTGCCATCAGTGAGGACGGGAATCAGCCCCAGCATTTT.

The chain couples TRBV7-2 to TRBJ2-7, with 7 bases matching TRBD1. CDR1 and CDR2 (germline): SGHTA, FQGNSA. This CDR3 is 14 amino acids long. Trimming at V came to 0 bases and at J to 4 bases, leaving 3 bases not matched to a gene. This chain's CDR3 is CASSLAVQGYEQYF. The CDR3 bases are TGTGCCAGCAGCTTAGCGGTACAGGGGTACGAGCAGTACTTC.

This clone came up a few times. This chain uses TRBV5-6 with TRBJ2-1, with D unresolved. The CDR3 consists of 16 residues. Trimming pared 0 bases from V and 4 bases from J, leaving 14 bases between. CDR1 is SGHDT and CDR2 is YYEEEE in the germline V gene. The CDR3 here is CASSLDAGPGYNEQFF. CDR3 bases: TGTGCCAGCAGCTTGGATGCCGGGCCCGGATACAATGAGCAGTTCTTC.

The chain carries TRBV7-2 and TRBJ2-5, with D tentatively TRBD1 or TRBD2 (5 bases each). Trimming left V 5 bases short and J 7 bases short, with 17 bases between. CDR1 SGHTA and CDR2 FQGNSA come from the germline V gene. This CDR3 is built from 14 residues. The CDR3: CASSPLWGAGTQYF. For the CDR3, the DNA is TGTGCCAGCAGCCCATTATGGGGCGCGGGGACCCAGTACTTC.

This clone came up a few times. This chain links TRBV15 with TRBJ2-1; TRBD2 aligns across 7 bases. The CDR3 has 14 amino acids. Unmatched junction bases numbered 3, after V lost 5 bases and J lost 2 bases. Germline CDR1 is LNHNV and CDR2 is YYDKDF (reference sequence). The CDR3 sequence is CATSSRGAYNEQFF. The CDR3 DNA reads TGTGCCACCAGCTCCCGGGGGGCCTACAATGAGCAGTTCTTC.

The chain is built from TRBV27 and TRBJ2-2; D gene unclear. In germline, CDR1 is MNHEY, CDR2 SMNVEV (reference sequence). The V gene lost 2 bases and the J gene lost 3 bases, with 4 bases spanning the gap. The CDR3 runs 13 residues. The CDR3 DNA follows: TGTGCCAGCAGTTTACCTTACACCGGGGAGCTGTTTTTT. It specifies CASSLPYTGELFF.